This T cell receptor beta chain stems from a study of blood T cell repertoires in COVID-19 (dated by TCRdb to 2018 to 2020). Notes on the research overall: Samples from collaborators originated in the United States, Italy and Spain and spanned both the acute and convalescent phases of COVID-19. The material from the prospective study consisted of cDNA or gDNA derived from T cells, B-cell-depleted T cells, or PBMCs. The dataset comprised deeply sampled blood TCRbeta repertoires from subjects exposed to, actively infected with, or recovered from COVID-19. The repertoires were released in a freely available public database meant as a resource for research on the immune response to SARS-CoV-2. The samples were drawn from the first 160 participants of the ongoing ImmuneRACE study and from 1,254 subjects provided by 6 global collaborators. The sample metadata nearly always contained a de-identified subject ID, COVID-19 status, age in years and sex. HLA class I and class II types, where available, came from metadata supplied by the sample provider rather than from assay-based typing. General findings and caveats noted by the study authors: How much clinical and demographic metadata was included differed by source and by participant, and the metadata was provided uncurated.

Regarding this clone: The clone's antigen remains unknown. There are no base qualities to consult, and no much larger clone falls within one base.

TCRbeta CDR3 regions were amplified from genomic DNA by means of the immunoSEQ Assay, a bias-controlled multiplex PCR. The authors' analysis ran thus. Nucleated cell counts per sample were estimated from amplification of reference gene primers within the assay. To quantify the absolute abundance of each unique TCRbeta CDR3 rearrangement, sequence reads were collapsed and filtered. For each sample, productive Simpson clonality was calculated as the square root of Simpson's diversity index across productive rearrangements. TCRdb mirrors the immuneACCESS table, restricted to in-frame sequences. Some clones are absent from its copies; in checked studies, under half trace to an unresolved V gene, and the reason for the others is unknown. V and J calls and clone size are copied from that table; D and trimming were computed from the DNA. Present in this sample are 250,000 to 350,000 clones, 75% to 90% of which were seen just once. 2% to 3% of the sample rests with the top ten.

Participants in the prospective study were enrolled through a virtual design, were aged about 18 to 100 years, and lived in about 25 United States geographic areas. Cohort assignment in the prospective study relied on participant-reported clinical history from a screening survey and a study questionnaire. ImmuneRACE Cohort 3 recovered participants were defined by two consecutive negative NP/OP PCR tests, healthcare professional clearance, or symptom resolution. In the prospective study, whole blood, serum and a nasopharyngeal or oropharyngeal swab were collected from each participant by mobile phlebotomists. Participants in the prospective study had the option to provide additional blood draws and questionnaires over a 2-month period. Before DNA extraction, blood samples from the prospective study were shipped at room temperature or frozen. The source of this sequence is a woman under 30 who had recovered from COVID-19. Specimen: PBMCs or T cells enriched from blood (not recorded which).

The DNA reads as follows: TGCGCCAGCAGCCCGGGACTAGGCTCCTACAATGAGCAGTTCTTC. It translates as CASSPGLGSYNEQFF. The chain is made from TRBV5-1 and TRBJ2-1, with 8 bases matching TRBD2. CDR1 and CDR2 are read off the germline V gene as SGHRS and YFSETQ. The CDR3 numbers 15 residues from cysteine through phenylalanine. The kept DNA is CDR3 alone, 45 bases in frame from the first base. Trimmed from V: 4 bases; trimmed from J: 0 bases; junction bases lacking a gene match: 3.